This entry is about one T cell receptor beta chain. Its antigen remains unidentified. Per-nucleotide qualities are absent, and no much larger clonotype sits a single base away. The approximately 40 donors, aged 6 to 90 years, were systemically healthy Caucasian individuals from Russia. Around 10 milliliters of peripheral blood were drawn from each donor into EDTA-treated Vacutainer tubes. Ficoll-Paque density-gradient centrifugation was used to isolate PBMCs, with at least 7 million per sample. Total RNA was extracted from PBMCs with Trizol reagent, with at least 6 micrograms obtained per sample. For every donor, flow cytometry on a PBMC aliquot measured the percentage of naive CD45RAhigh/CD27high T cells. Libraries came from 5' RACE. For sequencing, an Illumina HiSeq 2500 was employed. A second roughly 6 to 12 cycle PCR used a sample-barcoded 5' primer and a J-beta primer mix. A unique molecular identifier was introduced onto each TCR beta cDNA molecule by a template-switch 5' adaptor carrying 12 random nucleotides. Each sample yielded at least 2.5 million CDR3-containing paired-end reads. First-strand cDNA synthesis was performed from all RNA using the Mint cDNA synthesis kit, with priming by a TRBC-specific oligonucleotide. After uracil-DNA glycosylase treatment, a first 18-cycle PCR used universal primers M1SS and BC2_uni_R on all cDNA. The study's processing was this. Normalization of each sample was performed by random selection of 1 million high-quality reads, each carrying a distinct molecular identifier. Reads sharing molecular identifiers were discarded rather than binned into consensus sequences. MiTCR, set to a Q25 quality threshold and the strictest error-elimination algorithm, was used for CDR3 identification, clonotype clustering and error correction. A nonparametric unseen species model using Euler transformation provided a lower-bound estimate of total TCR beta diversity. The raw public reads went through TCRdb reprocessing: fastp at Q25, MiXCR clone calling, in-frame beta chains kept. Rows with one shared CDR3 protein collapse into an entry with the most common genes and DNA. The V and J calls come from TCRdb's annotation, not from the publication. The sample table lists 550,000 to 700,000 distinct CDR3 sequences, 27% of them with a count of one. The ten biggest clones cover about a fifth of the sample.

This specimen belongs to a study of blood T cells in healthy people across ages (dated by TCRdb to about 2015). Looking at the study overall: In model experiments, template switching captured about one uniquely barcoded TCR beta cDNA molecule for every two T cells. Using the same blood draw, the study looked at two additional independent replicas of 1 million unique cDNA reads for two donors, one aged 18 to 29 and the other aged 80 or older. The donors were divided into four age groups: young (average roughly 15 years), middle-aged (approximately 39), aged (about 56) and long-lived (roughly 82). To avoid experimental bias, donors of different ages were distributed randomly across sequencing lanes. Using deep sequencing normalized with unique cDNA molecular identifiers, the study measured how TCR beta repertoire diversity changes with age.

Ends trimmed: V by 8 bases, J by 3 bases; bases unmatched to a gene: 12. CDR1 is given as DFQATT and CDR2 as SNEGSKA, both from the germline V gene (reference sequence). The CDR3 contains 14 residues, cysteine and phenylalanine counted. The kept DNA is CDR3 alone, 42 bases in frame from the first base. Broad study findings and their caveats: Because donor CMV infection status was unknown, age-related changes in expanded clonotypes were potentially confounded. Because profiling used bulk unsorted PBMCs, naive and antigen-experienced compartments could not be compared conclusively. A strong correlation was found between observed TCR beta diversity and the percentage of naive T cells measured by flow cytometry. Estimates of total diversity based on one million sequenced T cells were regarded as lower bounds and as underestimates. As age increased, observed TCR beta diversity per million T cells dropped in a roughly linear way, and a significant reduction was already evident by age 40. Compared with the aged group, the long-lived group had more naive CD4+ T cells, fewer expanded clones and increased TCR diversity, suggesting age selection.

The TCR comes from a woman aged 70-85 years in good health. Specimen: blood. The V and J genes are TRBV20-1 and TRBJ2-7, with TRBD1 matching 8 junction bases. In nucleotide form, the sequence is TGCAGTCACTCAGAACAGGGGGAAATCTACGAGCAGTACTTC. It translates to CSHSEQGEIYEQYF.